These T cell receptor beta chains were read from a single sample in a study of shared clonotypes between healthy human individuals. This table comes from immunoSEQ multiplex PCR, and its TCRdb copy is limited to in-frame clones, with some not included. The sample contains about 2.1 million clones, around 95% of which appear only once. The source material was naive CD8+ T cells from PBMCs. These receptors were taken from a man aged 18 to 30 in good health. Some clones in this sample may be carry-over from other donors' samples. CDR3s leave out the opening cysteine and the closing phenylalanine or tryptophan.

length: 13
V: TRBV4-2
CDR3: ASSPGTGSHYEQY

length: 13
V: TRBV15
CDR3: ATSRATGVNQPQH

length: 10
V: TRBV12-5
CDR3: ASGLASDEQF

length: 16
V: TRBV6-1
CDR3: ASSEDGTSGSLADTQY

length: 20
V: TRBV10-1
CDR3: ASRPGGEPGLAGTKGNHEQY

length: 11
V: TRBV19
CDR3: ASSWTGNYGYT

length: 12
V: TRBV27
CDR3: ASSFHRGAEKLF

length: 14
V: TRBV7-9
CDR3: ASSSGTGVGTGELF

length: 11
V: TRBV27
CDR3: ASSTARIQPQH

length: 16
V: TRBV7-9
CDR3: ASSLDSRPGLAGHEQY

length: 9
V: TRBV29-1
CDR3: SSLLPEGYT

length: 14
V: TRBV7-9
CDR3: ASSLVRREGTDTQY

length: 13
V: TRBV4-1
CDR3: ASSGARERADTQY

length: 11
V: TRBV19
CDR3: ASSRTANTEAF

length: 13
V: TRBV7-9
CDR3: ASGRAGEFYNEQF

length: 13
V: TRBV7-9
CDR3: ASSHPALAKETQY

length: 12
V: TRBV7-8
CDR3: ASSLFGQYYEQY

length: 15
V: TRBV7-8
CDR3: ASSSGQTKISPNEQF

length: 12
V: TRBV10-3
CDR3: AISDGGRNQPQH

length: 13
V: TRBV19
CDR3: ASSTSRTGVRGYT

length: 13
V: TRBV6-5
CDR3: ASSYSPTGGYGYT

length: 11
V: TRBV29-1
CDR3: SVLTGVRTEAF

length: 13
V: TRBV11-2
CDR3: ASSPRTSGMDTQY

length: 13
V: TRBV19
CDR3: ASSNDRGWSTEAF

length: 6
V: TRBV29-1
CDR3: SVTEAF

length: 9
V: TRBV28
CDR3: ASSFKNGYT

length: 12
V: TRBV7-9
CDR3: ASSFHAGADGYT

length: 16
V: TRBV9
CDR3: ASSRFPGTSGPAYEQY

length: 11
V: TRBV6-4
CDR3: ASSETENTEAF

length: 13
V: TRBV2
CDR3: ASSEAQGRVTEAF

length: 10
V: TRBV10-3
CDR3: AISDSMYEQY

length: 13
V: TRBV2
CDR3: ASRGGQGNSYEQY

length: 11
V: TRBV6-4
CDR3: ASSAAGPYEQY

length: 14
V: TRBV28
CDR3: ASSLPVPKGSYEQY

length: 11
V: TRBV6-6
CDR3: ASSLQGSYEQY

length: 12
V: TRBV7-9
CDR3: ASHPYVLGGELF

length: 14
V: TRBV29-1
CDR3: SVEGLKVTSTDTQY

length: 12
V: TRBV6-6
CDR3: ASSSGGAVEGYT

length: 12
V: TRBV27
CDR3: ASSLSGSGTEAF

length: 11
V: TRBV30
CDR3: AWSSARGPEAF

length: 10
V: TRBV6-1
CDR3: ASGGQAYEQY

length: 10
V: TRBV11-2
CDR3: ASRAGAYEQY

length: 11
V: TRBV6-4
CDR3: ASSDKAFQPQH

length: 13
V: TRBV19
CDR3: ASSPYRGGIEKLF

length: 13
V: TRBV4-1
CDR3: ASSHLGGDPDTQY

length: 17
V: TRBV7-9
CDR3: ASSSHLGRGTDSSYEQY

length: 12
V: TRBV9
CDR3: ASSANRDSRTQY

length: 12
V: TRBV6-1
CDR3: ASWATSGSVEQY

length: 14
V: TRBV27
CDR3: ASSPYTGIKFNEQF

length: 12
V: TRBV30
CDR3: AWSPGQGAYEQY

length: 14
V: TRBV27
CDR3: ASSLSRQGSNTEAF

length: 13
V: TRBV27
CDR3: ASSFHLAGNTEAF

length: 11
V: TRBV7-9
CDR3: ASRRDNYNEQF

length: 9
V: TRBV19
CDR3: ASRDPYEQY

length: 14
V: TRBV5-4
CDR3: ASSLWGRNGADTQY

length: 12
V: TRBV25-1
CDR3: ASSETGSNQPQH

length: 13
V: TRBV5-1
CDR3: ASKNRPLEGNTIY

length: 11
V: TRBV28
CDR3: ASSLGTHNEQF